This TCR beta chain was retrieved from a study of blood T cells in healthy people across ages. Study background: About one barcoded beta molecule per two T cells was the capture yield of template switching. Points from the study as a whole: The long-lived group displayed more naive CD4+ cells, plus higher diversity, than the aged donors did. It was held that the diversity estimates obtained from one million T cells were underestimates.

The individuals who served as donors were healthy Caucasians living in Russia, aged roughly 6 to 100. PCR was performed a second time for roughly 7 to 12 cycles using a sample-barcoded 5' primer and a J-beta primer mix. From the 5' RACE reads, TCRdb called clonotypes with MiXCR, one entry per CDR3 protein. The table lists 1.8 million or so distinct CDR3 sequences, 30% to 40% of them singletons, with around 23% in the top ten. Germline assignment: CDR1 SGHDT and CDR2 YYEEEE. V lost 4 bases, J lost 3 bases, and 19 bases lay in between. CDR3 length: 16 residues. About this clonotype: Its antigen is undetermined.

V usage is TRBV5-6 and J usage is TRBJ1-2; possible D gene TRBD1, 5 bases. The source is a human donor in good health. The sequenced sample consisted of blood. The DNA for the CDR3 is TGTGCCAGCAGCCTCGAAGAGACAGAGCTCCACTATGGCTACACCTTC. Translating it yields CASSLEETELHYGYTF.